This T cell receptor (beta chain) originates from a study of T-cell reconstitution after alpha-beta-depleted transplantation in children. V was shortened by 3 bases and J by 11 bases, with 8 bases between the two germline ends. The CDR3 length is 11 residues. Unique molecular identifiers were used to barcode this TCRbeta library. TCRdb re-analysed the PCR reads in MiXCR, keeping a single row per CDR3 protein. The table lists a few hundred thousand distinct CDR3 sequences, 24% of them singletons. Sequenced material: PBMCs, mostly from graft donor cells, taken 360 days after TCRalphabeta/CD19-depleted stem cell transplant. The genes are TRBV12-3 or TRBV12-4 and TRBJ2-1; D uncertain. The TCR comes from a female patient between 2 and 10 years old who had a stem cell transplant for congenital amegakaryocytic thrombocytopenia, so the T cells may come from the graft donor. CDR3 nucleotides: TGTGCCAGCAGTTTGGGTACGCAGCAGTTCTTC. As protein: CASSLGTQQFF.